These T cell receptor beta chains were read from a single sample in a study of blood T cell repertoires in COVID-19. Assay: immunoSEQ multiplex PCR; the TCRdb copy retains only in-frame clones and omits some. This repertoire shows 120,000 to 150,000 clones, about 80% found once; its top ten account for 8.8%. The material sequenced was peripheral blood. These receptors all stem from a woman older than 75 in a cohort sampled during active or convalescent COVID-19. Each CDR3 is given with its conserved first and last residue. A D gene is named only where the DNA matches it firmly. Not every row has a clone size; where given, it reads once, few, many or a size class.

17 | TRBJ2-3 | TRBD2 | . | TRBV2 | CASRTSGGPPSTDTQYF | TGTGCCAGCAGGACTAGCGGGGGCCCGCCTAGCACAGATACGCAGTATTTT
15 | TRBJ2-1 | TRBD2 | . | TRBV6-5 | CASSSRDYRGREQFF | TGTGCCAGCAGTTCCCGGGACTATCGTGGTCGGGAGCAGTTCTTC
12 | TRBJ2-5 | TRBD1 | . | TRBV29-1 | CSVRTGGETQYF | TGCAGCGTTAGAACAGGGGGGGAGACCCAGTACTTC
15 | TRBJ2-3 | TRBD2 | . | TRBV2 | CASSGGTSRTDTQYF | TGTGCCAGCAGTGGCGGGACTAGCCGCACAGATACGCAGTATTTT
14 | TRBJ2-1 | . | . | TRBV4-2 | CASSQGSARNEQFF | TGTGCCAGCAGCCAAGGGAGTGCGCGCAATGAGCAGTTCTTC
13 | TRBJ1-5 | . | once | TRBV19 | CASKGRGYQPQHF | TGTGCCAGTAAGGGTAGGGGATATCAGCCCCAGCATTTT
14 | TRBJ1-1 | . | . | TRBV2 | CASSLSGGNTEAFF | TGTGCCAGCAGTCTCTCAGGTGGGAACACTGAAGCTTTCTTT
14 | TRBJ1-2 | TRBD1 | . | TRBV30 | CAWVTGTANYGYTF | TGTGCCTGGGTAACCGGGACAGCAAACTATGGCTACACCTTC
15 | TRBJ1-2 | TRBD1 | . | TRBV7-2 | CASSPTRQGFYGYTF | TGTGCCAGCAGCCCCACTAGACAGGGATTCTATGGCTACACCTTC
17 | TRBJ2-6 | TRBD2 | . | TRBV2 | CASRKLAGDSGANVLTF | TGTGCCAGCAGGAAACTAGCGGGGGACTCTGGGGCCAACGTCCTGACTTTC
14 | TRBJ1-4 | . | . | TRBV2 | CASSEPPLNEKLFF | TGTGCCAGCAGTGAACCTCCCCTAAATGAAAAACTGTTTTTT
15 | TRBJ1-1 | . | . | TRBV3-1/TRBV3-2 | CASENSWQRNTEAFF | TGTGCCAGCGAGAATTCGTGGCAGCGCAACACTGAAGCTTTCTTT
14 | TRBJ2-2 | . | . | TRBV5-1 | CASSLVGNTGELFF | TGCGCCAGCAGCTTGGTCGGGAACACCGGGGAGCTGTTTTTT
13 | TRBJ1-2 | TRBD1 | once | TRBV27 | CASSRDRVYGYTF | TGTGCCAGCAGCAGGGACAGGGTGTATGGCTACACCTTC
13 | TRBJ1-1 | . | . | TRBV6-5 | CASSKRSDTEAFF | TGTGCCAGCAGTAAACGGAGCGACACTGAAGCTTTCTTT
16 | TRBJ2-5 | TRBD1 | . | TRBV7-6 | CASSGSGQMGLETQYF | TGTGCCAGCAGCGGATCGGGACAGATGGGTTTAGAGACCCAGTACTTC
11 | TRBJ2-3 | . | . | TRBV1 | CTSSHIDTQYF | TGCACCAGCAGCCATATAGATACGCAGTATTTT
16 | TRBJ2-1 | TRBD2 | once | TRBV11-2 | CASSPLGRGTYNEQFF | TGTGCCAGCAGCCCCCTCGGGCGGGGGACCTACAATGAGCAGTTCTTC
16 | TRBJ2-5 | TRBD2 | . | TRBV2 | CASNGPGGGVRETQYF | TGTGCCAGCAACGGGCCTGGCGGGGGGGTGAGAGAGACCCAGTACTTC
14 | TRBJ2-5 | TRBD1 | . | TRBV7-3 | CASSSGQGGETQYF | TGTGCCAGCAGCTCGGGACAGGGGGGCGAGACCCAGTACTTC
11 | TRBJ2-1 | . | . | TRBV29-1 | CSVEAVREQFF | TGCAGCGTTGAAGCGGTTCGGGAGCAGTTCTTC
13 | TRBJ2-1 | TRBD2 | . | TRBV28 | CASSSGGSYEQFF | TGTGCCAGCTCCAGCGGGGGATCCTATGAGCAGTTCTTC
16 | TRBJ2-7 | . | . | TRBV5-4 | CASSLAGGADSYEQYF | TGTGCCAGCAGCTTGGCCGGAGGTGCTGATTCCTACGAGCAGTACTTC
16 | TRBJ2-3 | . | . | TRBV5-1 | CASSLRGGVSTDTQYF | TGCGCCAGCAGCTTGAGAGGCGGGGTAAGCACAGATACGCAGTATTTT
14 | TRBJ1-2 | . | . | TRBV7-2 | CASSLGGWIYGYTF | TGTGCCAGCAGCTTAGGAGGTTGGATCTATGGCTACACCTTC
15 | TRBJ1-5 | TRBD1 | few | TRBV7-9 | CASSPLDRDNQPQHF | TGTGCCAGCAGCCCCTTGGACAGGGACAATCAGCCCCAGCATTTT
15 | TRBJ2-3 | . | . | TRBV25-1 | CASSALGVGTDTQYF | TGTGCCAGCAGTGCCCTGGGAGTAGGCACAGATACGCAGTATTTT
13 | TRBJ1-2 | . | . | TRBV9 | CASRQSGAGGYTF | TGTGCCAGCAGACAGTCAGGGGCTGGTGGCTACACCTTC
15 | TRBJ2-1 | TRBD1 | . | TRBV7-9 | CASSPGTGVTNEQFF | TGTGCCAGCAGCCCCGGGACAGGGGTTACCAATGAGCAGTTCTTC
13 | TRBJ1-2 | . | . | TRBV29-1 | CSVEGGHVYGYTF | TGCAGCGTTGAAGGGGGGCACGTCTATGGCTACACCTTC
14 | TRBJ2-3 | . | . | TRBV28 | CASRKGRGTDTQYF | TGTGCCAGCAGAAAGGGTCGGGGTACAGATACGCAGTATTTT
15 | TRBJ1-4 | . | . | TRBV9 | CASSVVGAVDEKLFF | TGTGCCAGCAGCGTAGTGGGGGCGGTGGATGAAAAACTGTTTTTT
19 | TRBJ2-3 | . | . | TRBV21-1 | CASSKGGGSGSRSTDTQYF | TGTGCCAGCAGCAAAGGGGGCGGAAGTGGTAGCCGGAGCACAGATACGCAGTATTTT
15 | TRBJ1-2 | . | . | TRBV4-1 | CASSQSSAANYGYTF | TGCGCCAGCAGCCAGTCCTCTGCAGCTAACTATGGCTACACCTTC
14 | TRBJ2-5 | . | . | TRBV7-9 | CASSLRLLGETQYF | TGTGCCAGCAGCTTAAGACTATTAGGGGAGACCCAGTACTTC
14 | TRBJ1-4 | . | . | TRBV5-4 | CASSLEGRGEKLFF | TGTGCCAGCAGCTTGGAGGGCAGGGGTGAAAAACTGTTTTTT
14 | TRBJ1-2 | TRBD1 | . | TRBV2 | CASSLTGGADGYTF | TGTGCCAGCAGTCTAACAGGGGGCGCAGATGGCTACACCTTC
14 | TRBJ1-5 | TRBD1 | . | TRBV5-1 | CASSPGTGDQPQHF | TGCGCCAGCAGCCCAGGGACAGGGGATCAGCCCCAGCATTTT
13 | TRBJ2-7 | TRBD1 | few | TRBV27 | CASKSHRGYEQYF | TGTGCCAGCAAATCGCACAGGGGGTACGAGCAGTACTTC